This entry is about one TCR beta chain. This record belongs to a study of blood T cell repertoires in COVID-19. The overall study: Sources were T cells, B-cell-depleted T cells, or PBMCs; the material itself was cDNA or gDNA.

The CDR3 spans 15 residues. The germline gives CDR1 SGHRS, CDR2 YFSETQ. V was trimmed by 3 bases and J by 0 bases, leaving 10 bases between them. Clones were sequenced by immunoSEQ multiplex PCR, and TCRdb holds only the in-frame ones, with some missing. The repertoire consists of fewer than 250,000 clones, with 80% to 90% occurring once and the leading ten covering roughly 2%. V usage is TRBV5-1 and J usage is TRBJ2-1; D call uncertain. The receptor was isolated from a woman aged 45-65 years with acute or convalescent COVID-19. Material: peripheral blood. The CDR3 here is CASSSLESSYNEQFF. The DNA of the CDR3 is TGCGCCAGCAGCTCCCTAGAGAGCTCCTACAATGAGCAGTTCTTC.